The 25 T cell receptor beta chains listed next were all sequenced from one sample in a study of T cell repertoires in ileal Crohn's disease. This table comes from immunoSEQ multiplex PCR, and its TCRdb copy is limited to in-frame clones, with some not included. This table has 15,000 or so clones, over 80% appearing once. Input material: ileal tissue. The receptors derive from an adult with Crohn's disease.

V is TRBV7-2 and J is TRBJ1-5; TRBD1 matches 7 bases. The CDR3 loop spans 15 amino acids. Trimming took 5 bases from V and 1 from J; bases not matched to a gene: 5. Germline V lookup: CDR1 SGHTA, CDR2 FQGNSA. Here the CDR3 DNA reads TGTGCCAGCAGCCCCCAACAGGGGAGCAATCAGCCCCAGCATTTT. Amino acid sequence: CASSPQQGSNQPQHF.

This CDR3 reads CASSQRGWGANEKLFF. In DNA, the CDR3 is TGTGCCAGCAGTCAAAGGGGATGGGGTGCTAATGAAAAACTGTTTTTT. The chain is built from TRBV5-5 and TRBJ1-4; D may be TRBD1 (5 bases). The V and J ends lost 5 bases and 3 bases respectively, with 17 bases between them. The CDR3 is 16 amino acids. Germline V gene lookup returns CDR1 SGHKS and CDR2 YYEKEE (reference sequence). The complete variable domain, with remaining parts taken from reference TRBV5-5 and TRBJ1-4, reads DAGVTQSPTHLIKTRGQQVTLRCSPISGHKSVSWYQQVLGQGPQFIFQYYEKEERGRGNFPDRFSARQFPNYSSELNVNALLLGDSALYLCASSQRGWGANEKLFFGSGTQLSVL.

The chain couples TRBV6-5 to TRBJ2-7; D not certain. Germline V gives CDR1 MNHEY, CDR2 SVGAGI. The CDR3 loop spans 14 amino acids. The V end was cut by 5 bases, the J end by 0 bases, with 11 bases between. In DNA form, the CDR3 reads TGTGCCAGCAGTGAGTGGAGAACCTCCTACGAGCAGTACTTC. This gives the protein CASSEWRTSYEQYF.

The table lists this clone with a few counts. The chain employs TRBV5-4 and TRBJ2-2, with 8 bases aligning to TRBD1. CDR1 and CDR2 (germline): SGHNT, YYREEE (reference sequence). Unmatched junction bases numbered 11, after V lost 4 bases and J lost 3 bases. The CDR3 totals 17 residues. CDR3 residues: CASSGGGTGEHTGELFF. CDR3 in DNA: TGTGCCAGCAGCGGGGGTGGGACAGGAGAACACACCGGGGAGCTGTTTTTT.

The chain couples TRBV5-1 to TRBJ1-2; TRBD1 matches 12 bases. From germline, CDR1 is SGHRS and CDR2 YFSETQ. V was pared by 1 base and J by 8 bases, with 3 bases of the junction left unmatched. The CDR3 covers 14 residues. The CDR3 DNA reads as TGCGCCAGCAGCTTGTGGGGGACAGGGGGCGGCTACACCTTC. Amino acids: CASSLWGTGGGYTF.

In DNA, the CDR3 is TGTGCCTGGAGTGTAACTAGCGGTGAAGAGACCCAGTACTTC. Amino acid sequence: CAWSVTSGEETQYF. The rearrangement uses TRBV30 and TRBJ2-5, with 8 bases that match TRBD2. Unmatched junction bases numbered 3, after V lost 0 bases and J lost 3 bases. The CDR3 spans 14 residues. CDR1 and CDR2 from the germline V gene are GTSNPN and SVGIG (reference sequence).

This clone has only one observation. The chain carries TRBV5-4 and TRBJ1-6; D might be TRBD1 (5 bases). The CDR3 loop spans 15 amino acids. CDR1 and CDR2 (germline): SGHNT, YYREEE (reference sequence). The V and J ends lost 0 bases and 5 bases respectively, with 9 bases between them. As DNA, the CDR3 is TGTGCCAGCAGCTTGGACAGGACCAATAATTCACCCCTCCACTTT. It encodes CASSLDRTNNSPLHF.

The rearrangement uses TRBV7-6 and TRBJ2-3; 13 bases line up with TRBD2. Germline CDR1 is SGHVS and CDR2 is FNYEAQ. Unmatched junction bases numbered 2, after V lost 3 bases and J lost 2 bases. This CDR3 is built from 16 residues. This chain's CDR3 is CASSFGTSGATDTQYF. The CDR3 region has the DNA TGTGCCAGCAGCTTCGGGACTAGCGGGGCCACAGATACGCAGTATTTT.

The V gene is TRBV4-1, the J gene TRBJ2-7; TRBD2 aligns across 11 bases. V was pared by 0 bases and J by 1 base, with 11 bases of the junction left unmatched. This CDR3 is built from 19 residues. Germline assignment: CDR1 MGHRA and CDR2 YSYEKL. For the CDR3, the DNA is TGCGCCAGCAGCCAAGATCCCCCCACCTCTAGCGGGGGGTCCTACGAGCAGTACTTC. Its translation is CASSQDPPTSSGGSYEQYF.

The chain employs TRBV11-2 and TRBJ2-5; 7 bases align to TRBD1. Germline V CDR1 and CDR2: SGHAT, FQNNGV. V shed 2 bases, J shed 5 bases, and the junction held 5 bases outside the gene matches. This CDR3 has 14 residues. The CDR3 sequence is CASSLNRGGETQYF. CDR3 in DNA: TGTGCCAGCAGCTTAAACAGGGGCGGGGAGACCCAGTACTTC. The entire variable domain, with the rest obtained from reference TRBV11-2 and TRBJ2-5, is as follows: EAGVAQSPRYKIIEKRQSVAFWCNPISGHATLYWYQQILGQGPKLLIQFQNNGVVDDSQLPKDRFSAERLKGVDSTLKIQPAKLEDSAVYLCASSLNRGGETQYFGPGTRLLVL.

The chain uses TRBV4-3 and TRBJ2-2, with D perhaps TRBD2 (5 bases). V lost 4 bases and J lost 2, with 11 bases in between. The CDR3 spans 15 residues. Germline V gene data show CDR1 as LGHNA and CDR2 as YSLEER. The CDR3 region has the DNA TGCGCCAGCAGCCCCCTTGCGGGTAACACCGGGGAGCTGTTTTTT. This encodes CASSPLAGNTGELFF.

The chain combines TRBV6-5 with TRBJ1-6, with TRBD1 as a possible D gene (5 bases). CDR1 and CDR2 from the germline V gene are MNHEY and SVGAGI. Deletions cut 5 bases from V and 6 bases from J, with 14 bases between. The CDR3 is 15 residues long. The CDR3 DNA sequence: TGTGCCAGCAGTGCGCGACAGCGGGGTAATTCACCCCTCCACTTT. Translation: CASSARQRGNSPLHF.

The chain couples TRBV7-3 to TRBJ2-3, with D perhaps matching TRBD1 (6 bases). The CDR3 consists of 14 residues. Per the germline V gene, CDR1 is SGHTA and CDR2 is FQGTGA. Deletions cut 0 bases from V and 6 bases from J, with 10 bases between. CDR3 sequence: CASSLTRDTDTQYF. The CDR3, as DNA: TGTGCCAGCAGCTTAACTCGGGACACGGATACGCAGTATTTT.

V is TRBV11-1 and J is TRBJ1-2; 9 bases agree with TRBD1. Germline values: CDR1 SGHAT, CDR2 FQDESV (reference sequence). The trim removed 5 bases at V and 2 bases at J, leaving 3 bases unmatched. The CDR3 length is 14 residues. The CDR3 spells CASSPGTGNYGYTF. In DNA, the CDR3 is TGTGCCAGCAGCCCAGGGACAGGGAACTATGGCTACACCTTC.

The chain has TRBV7-2 and TRBJ2-3, with 9 bases that match TRBD2. The CDR3 covers 17 residues. Germline assignment: CDR1 SGHTA and CDR2 FQGNSA. Germline trimming cut 5 bases from V and 7 bases from J; bases unmatched to any gene: 16. The CDR3 here is CASSPTWAGGPYHTQYF. CDR3 bases: TGTGCCAGCAGCCCCACTTGGGCGGGGGGGCCGTACCATACGCAGTATTTT.

The CDR3: CASSFGWAQGETQYF. CDR3 sequence (DNA): TGTGCCAGCAGCTTCGGCTGGGCCCAAGGAGAGACCCAGTACTTC. V gene TRBV5-5 combines with J gene TRBJ2-5; no clear D. Germline CDR1 SGHKS, CDR2 YYEKEE (reference sequence). The CDR3 consists of 15 residues. V was trimmed by 2 bases and J by 4 bases, leaving 15 bases between them.

The chain uses TRBV7-2 and TRBJ1-6, with 7 bases fitting TRBD1. Germline loops: CDR1 SGHTA, CDR2 FQGNSA. The CDR3 contains 16 residues. V shed 5 bases and J 3 bases; nucleotides not matched to a gene: 7. The CDR3 protein is CASSAQGGGYNSPLHF. As DNA, the CDR3 is TGTGCCAGCAGCGCGCAGGGGGGAGGCTATAATTCACCCCTCCACTTT.

The gene calls are TRBV5-8 and TRBJ1-4; D is perhaps TRBD1 (6 bases). CDR1 is SGHTS, CDR2 YDEGEE, per germline. V dropped 4 bases and J dropped 3 bases, with 25 bases sitting between them. The CDR3 covers 19 residues. CDR3: CASSEPRGGTTWPNEKLFF. CDR3 DNA sequence: TGTGCCAGCAGCGAACCTCGGGGGGGCACAACGTGGCCTAATGAAAAACTGTTTTTT.

This sequence joins TRBV9 and TRBJ2-2; possibly TRBD1 for D (6 bases). The CDR3 runs to 14 residues. The germline V gene has CDR1 SGDLS and CDR2 YYNGEE. With 6 bases removed from V and 7 bases from J, the gap between germline ends came to 16 bases. CDR3 amino acids: CASNEGDGIGELFF. The CDR3 region has the DNA TGTGCCAGCAATGAGGGGGATGGGATCGGGGAGCTGTTTTTT. Based on the CDR3 plus reference TRBV9 and TRBJ2-2, the full variable domain is DSGVTQTPKHLITATGQRVTLRCSPRSGDLSVYWYQQSLDQGLQFLIQYYNGEERAKGNILERFSAQQFPDLHSELNLSSLELGDSALYFCASNEGDGIGELFFGEGSRLTVL.

The chain recombines TRBV27 with TRBJ1-4; TRBD1 might be the D (5 bases). This CDR3 spans 12 amino acids. Germline CDR1 MNHEY, CDR2 SMNVEV (reference sequence). The V end lost 8 bases, the J end lost 4 bases, and 8 bases lay between the germline ends. CDR3 loop: CASGRVNEKLFF. CDR3 DNA sequence: TGTGCCAGCGGCAGGGTTAATGAAAAACTGTTTTTT.

V is TRBV6-5 and J is TRBJ1-2, with D perhaps matching TRBD1 (5 bases). The germline V and J ends were trimmed by 6 bases and 2 bases, with 13 bases remaining between them. The CDR3 spans 14 residues. Germline V gene sequence: CDR1 MNHEY, CDR2 SVGAGI. The CDR3 sequence: CASSRRRQNYGYTF. Here the CDR3 DNA reads TGTGCCAGCAGCCGACGAAGACAGAACTATGGCTACACCTTC.

The rearrangement uses TRBV7-8 and TRBJ1-3; TRBD1 is a possible D gene (6 bases). The germline V gene has CDR1 SGHVS and CDR2 FQNEAQ. This CDR3 has 15 amino acids. V lost 2 bases and J 4 bases, leaving 12 bases between the germline ends. CDR3 sequence: CASSLLQGWGNTIYF. The CDR3 DNA reads as TGTGCCAGCAGCTTACTACAGGGTTGGGGAAACACCATATATTTT. Full variable domain (outside the CDR3, taken from reference TRBV7-8 and TRBJ1-3): GAGVSQSPRYKVAKRGQDVALRCDPISGHVSLFWYQQALGQGPEFLTYFQNEAQLDKSGLPSDRFFAERPEGSVSTLKIQRTQQEDSAVYLCASSLLQGWGNTIYFGEGSWLTVV.

V and J are TRBV10-3 and TRBJ2-7; the D is unclear. With 2 bases removed from V and 4 bases from J, the gap between germline ends came to 15 bases. The CDR3 covers 15 residues. CDR1 and CDR2 from the germline V gene are ENHRY and SYGVKD. DNA for the CDR3: TGTGCCATCAGTGAGGAGAGTTACGGGTTTTACGAGCAGTACTTC. This translates into CAISEESYGFYEQYF.

J is TRBJ1-5 and V is TRBV7-8, with 10 bases that match TRBD1. After removal of 3 bases from V and 3 bases from J, the junction contained 8 bases not matched to a gene. In germline, CDR1 is SGHVS, CDR2 FQNEAQ. This CDR3 spans 17 amino acids. Here the CDR3 DNA reads TGTGCCAGCAGCTTGGGGACAGGGGTAGCCTACAATCAGCCCCAGCATTTT. Translation gives CASSLGTGVAYNQPQHF.

The chain carries TRBV5-8 and TRBJ2-4; 7 positions match TRBD2. CDR1 SGHTS and CDR2 YDEGEE come from the germline V gene. J gave up 5 bases and V 4 bases, and 9 bases lay outside the gene matches. CDR3 length: 15 amino acids. The DNA of the CDR3 is TGTGCCAGCAGCCAGGAGGGAGGGATCCAAAACATTCAGTACTTC. Encoded protein: CASSQEGGIQNIQYF.